Presented here are 21 T cell receptor beta chains from one specimen sequenced in a study of T cells in Graves' hyperthyroidism and ophthalmopathy. Researchers amplified the TCR beta CDR3 regions from RNA transcripts. During a first-round RT-PCR of the TCR CDR3, the HTBI primer set was used. Using its own MiXCR run on the multiplex PCR reads, TCRdb lists one record per CDR3 protein. The table shows about 640,000 distinct CDR3 sequences, with under 25% occurring only once. Material: blood. The receptors shown here come from a man aged 30 to 39 with Graves' ophthalmopathy.

This clonotype was detected only a few times. V gene TRBV27 combines with J gene TRBJ2-3; 8 bases match TRBD1. Losses at the gene ends were 3 bases for V and 8 bases for J; bases not matched to a gene: 7. The CDR3 contains 14 residues. Germline CDR1 and CDR2: MNHEY and SMNVEV (reference sequence). CDR3 in amino acids: CASSLLQGAPTQYF. As DNA, the CDR3 is TGTGCCAGCAGTTTGCTCCAGGGGGCTCCTACGCAGTATTTT.

In this sample, this clonotype turned up many times. The V call is TRBV12-3 or TRBV12-4, the J call TRBJ2-1; 14 bases line up with TRBD2. Unmatched junction bases numbered 5, after V lost 8 bases and J lost 8 bases. The CDR3 runs 14 residues. The CDR3 sequence: CASQGLAGVYEQFF. In DNA, the CDR3 is TGTGCCAGCCAGGGACTAGCGGGAGTCTATGAGCAGTTCTTC.

The CDR3 region is CASSERGLNGNTIYF. The CDR3 nucleotides read TGTGCCAGCAGTGAACGCGGGTTGAACGGAAACACCATATATTTT. The V gene is TRBV6-1, the J gene TRBJ1-3; no clear D. The CDR3 sequence is 15 residues long. Germline CDR1 is MNHNS and CDR2 is SASEGT. V lost 2 bases, J lost 4 bases, and 12 bases lay in between.

This clonotype has ten or more counts. The chain employs TRBV3-1 and TRBJ1-2, with a possible D match to TRBD1 (5 bases). V was shortened by 1 base and J by 8 bases, with 17 bases between the two germline ends. This CDR3 has 15 amino acids. CDR1 and CDR2 from the germline V gene are LGHDT and YNNKEL (reference sequence). The CDR3 loop is CASSQALGLQAGYTF. The CDR3, as DNA: TGTGCCAGCAGCCAAGCGTTAGGGTTACAGGCCGGCTACACCTTC.

The chain uses TRBV4-2 and TRBJ1-3; the D gene is possibly TRBD1 (6 bases). The CDR3 contains 18 residues. From germline, CDR1 is LGHNA and CDR2 YNFKEQ. Trimming took off 0 bases at V and 1 base at J, with 16 bases between the two ends. For the CDR3, the DNA is TGTGCCAGCAGCCAAGACTCGAAGGACAGCCCGTCTGGAAACACCATATATTTT. Protein sequence: CASSQDSKDSPSGNTIYF.

The chain combines TRBV5-6 with TRBJ2-1; TRBD1 might be the D (5 bases). V was trimmed by 4 bases and J by 10 bases, leaving 21 bases between them. From germline, CDR1 is SGHDT and CDR2 YYEEEE. The CDR3 is made up of 15 amino acids. The CDR3 DNA is TGTGCCAGCAGCCGAAGGGGTGGACAAGTCTACGAGCAGTTCTTC. The encoded protein is CASSRRGGQVYEQFF.

This clonotype has a count of ten or more. The chain employs TRBV30 and TRBJ2-7; TRBD1 matches 8 bases. Germline CDR1 GTSNPN, CDR2 SVGIG (reference sequence). Trimming cost V 2 bases and J 2 bases; bases outside gene matches: 5. The CDR3 has 14 residues. The DNA for the CDR3 is TGTGCCTGGAGTCGGACAGGGTTCGCCTACGAGCAGTACTTC. Translated, it gives CAWSRTGFAYEQYF.

The chain recombines TRBV19 with TRBJ2-6; D ambiguous. Looked up from germline, CDR1 is LNHDA and CDR2 is SQIVND (reference sequence). V shed 4 bases and J shed 1 base, with 8 bases lying between them. This CDR3 is 15 amino acids long. Here the CDR3 DNA reads TGTGCCAGTAGTAGGTCCCAATCTGGGGCCAACGTCCTGACTTTC. It encodes CASSRSQSGANVLTF.

Only a few counts were recorded for this clonotype. The V and J genes are TRBV6-1 and TRBJ2-1; 11 positions agree with TRBD2. In germline, CDR1 is MNHNS, CDR2 SASEGT. The CDR3 has 19 residues. V was clipped by 7 bases and J by 4 bases; unmatched bases: 18. The CDR3 reads CASKGRTSGPPRGYNEQFF. The CDR3 DNA reads as TGTGCCAGCAAAGGGAGGACTAGCGGGCCCCCCAGGGGGTACAATGAGCAGTTCTTC.

This clonotype was picked up a small number of times. The V gene is TRBV2, the J gene TRBJ2-3; 8 nucleotides line up with TRBD2. With V trimmed by 4 bases and J by 4 bases, 7 bases remained unmatched. Germline CDR1 SNHLY, CDR2 FYNNEI. This CDR3 spans 15 amino acids. CDR3 sequence: CASSGELAASDTQYF. The CDR3 bases are TGTGCCAGCAGTGGCGAACTAGCGGCATCAGATACGCAGTATTTT.

About this clonotype: A clone one base away is much larger, so this may be a read error. The chain joins TRBV3-1 to TRBJ2-3; D remains unclear. The DNA end lines up better with TRBJ1-5; the J call may be wrong. The CDR3 has 17 amino acids. Germline CDR1 reads LGHDT; CDR2 reads YNNKEL (reference sequence). CDR3 bases: TGTGCCAGCAGCCAAGGGGCTAGCGGGATCCTCACAGATACGCAGCATTTT. Translating it yields CASSQGASGILTDTQHF.

The chain joins TRBV27 to TRBJ1-4, with unresolved D. The CDR3 is 13 amino acids. The germline V gene has CDR1 MNHEY and CDR2 SMNVEV (reference sequence). With 8 bases removed from V and 0 bases from J, the gap between germline ends came to 7 bases. In DNA, the CDR3 is TGTGCCAGCCGGGCCGCAACTAATGAAAAACTGTTTTTT. It codes for CASRAATNEKLFF.

This chain connects TRBV6-1 to TRBJ2-3, with 9 bases that match TRBD2. V lost 5 bases, J lost 0 bases, and 9 bases stayed unmatched. Germline CDR1 and CDR2: MNHNS and SASEGT. The CDR3 is 17 amino acids. The CDR3 sequence is CASSPQRLAASTDTQYF. Written as DNA, the CDR3 is TGTGCCAGCAGTCCGCAGAGACTAGCGGCTAGCACAGATACGCAGTATTTT.

There are a few counts of this clonotype. V usage is TRBV7-9 and J usage is TRBJ2-3; no firm D call. Trimming left V 8 bases short and J 3 bases short, with 3 bases between. The CDR3 loop spans 10 amino acids. Germline V CDR1 and CDR2: SEHNR, FQNEAQ (reference sequence). CDR3 protein: CASGTDTQYF. DNA for the CDR3: TGTGCCAGCGGGACAGATACGCAGTATTTT.

This chain connects TRBV10-3 to TRBJ1-2; D may be TRBD1 (5 bases). The CDR3 has 16 residues. CDR1 is ENHRY and CDR2 is SYGVKD in the germline V gene. Trimming pared 8 bases from V and 0 bases from J, leaving 19 bases between. The CDR3 bases are TGTGCCATCCTAGACCCTGGGACCACCGCTAACTATGGCTACACCTTC. Its translation: CAILDPGTTANYGYTF.

This clonotype appeared a few times. The V and J genes are TRBV20-1 and TRBJ2-2; the D is unclear. The length of the CDR3 is 13 residues. Germline V CDR1 and CDR2: DFQATT, SNEGSKA (reference sequence). V was cut by 3 bases and J by 2 bases, with 7 bases left in between. The CDR3 region has the DNA TGCAGTGCTAGGATTGAAAACACCGGGGAGCTGTTTTTT. Translation: CSARIENTGELFF.

This clonotype occurred once. The rearrangement joins TRBV24-1 to TRBJ2-7; either TRBD1 or TRBD2 may fit D (5 bases each). V was pared by 5 bases and J by 2 bases, with 12 bases between. The CDR3 extends over 14 amino acids. Germline V gene data show CDR1 as KGHDR and CDR2 as SFDVKD. CDR3 residues: CATSGGDGPYEQYF. The CDR3 DNA reads as TGTGCCACCAGTGGAGGGGACGGTCCCTACGAGCAGTACTTC.

Worth noting for this clonotype: Being one base from a much bigger clone, this may be a read error. The rearrangement joins TRBV12-3 or TRBV12-4 to TRBJ1-1; D gene uncertain. V was clipped by 3 bases and J by 2 bases, with 10 bases between them. This CDR3 spans 14 amino acids. The CDR3 sequence is CASSFGSENTEAFF. The CDR3 DNA is TGTGCCAGCAGTTTCGGCAGCGAAAACACTGAAGCTTTCTTT.

The sample holds many counts of this clonotype. This rearrangement joins TRBV11-2 to TRBJ2-7; 10 bases agree with TRBD2. Unmatched junction bases numbered 2, after V lost 4 bases and J lost 2 bases. Germline-derived CDR1 and CDR2 are SGHAT and FQNNGV. This CDR3 has 14 amino acids. The CDR3 region is CASSSTSGAYEQYF. DNA for the CDR3: TGTGCCAGCAGCTCCACTAGCGGGGCCTACGAGCAGTACTTC.

The sample holds many counts of this clonotype. The V and J genes are TRBV20-1 and TRBJ2-7; 9 positions match TRBD2. The J segment lost 11 bases and the V segment lost 3 bases, leaving 5 bases of the junction unmatched. Germline V gene sequence: CDR1 DFQATT, CDR2 SNEGSKA (reference sequence). The CDR3 spans 11 residues. The CDR3 DNA reads TGCAGTGCTAGGGAGCAGCGGGAGGAGTACTTC. Translation gives CSAREQREEYF.

This clonotype was found a few times. V gene TRBV7-2 combines with J gene TRBJ1-4; D possibly corresponds to TRBD1 (6 bases). With 3 bases removed from V and 5 bases from J, the gap between germline ends came to 10 bases. In germline, CDR1 is SGHTA, CDR2 FQGNSA. This CDR3 comprises 14 residues. The CDR3 DNA follows: TGTGCCAGCAGCTTGGGGGCCCCAAATGAAAAACTGTTTTTT. Its protein product is CASSLGAPNEKLFF.